Listed below are T cell receptor beta chains from one sample, sequenced in a study of cytomegalovirus exposure and HLA in healthy donors. The repertoire was sequenced with immunoSEQ multiplex PCR; TCRdb's copy has only in-frame clones and lacks some. This table lists about 96,000 clones. The sequenced material came from PBMCs. These receptors came from a woman younger than 45 in good health and CMV-seronegative. Each CDR3 is given with its conserved first and last residue. The D gene is left open where the match is weak. A row's size may be missing; if present it is once, few, many or a size class.

V gene: TRBV7-9; clone size: -; J gene: TRBJ1-2; D gene: TRBD1; CDR3 DNA: TGTGCCAGCAGCCCAGTTCAGATAGGGCAGGGGGAGACCGACTGGGGCTACACCTTC; CDR3 protein: CASSPVQIGQGETDWGYTF
V gene: TRBV10-3; clone size: -; J gene: TRBJ1-5; D gene: -; CDR3 DNA: TGTGCCATCAGTGAGTATCCCCGACCCCAGGGAGGTCAGCCCCAGCATTTT; CDR3 protein: CAISEYPRPQGGQPQHF
V gene: TRBV15; clone size: -; J gene: TRBJ1-5; D gene: TRBD1; CDR3 DNA: TGTGCCACCAGCAGACGGACAGGCCCCAGTCAGCCCCAGCATTTT; CDR3 protein: CATSRRTGPSQPQHF
V gene: TRBV18; clone size: -; J gene: TRBJ1-1; D gene: -; CDR3 DNA: TGTGCCAGCTCACAAGGGACACCTAGTTGGACTGAAGCTTTCTTT; CDR3 protein: CASSQGTPSWTEAFF
V gene: TRBV6-6; clone size: -; J gene: TRBJ2-1; D gene: -; CDR3 DNA: TGTGCCAGCAGTTTGAAAACGGGGGGCCGGGGTGAGCAGTTCTTC; CDR3 protein: CASSLKTGGRGEQFF
V gene: TRBV10-3; clone size: -; J gene: TRBJ1-2; D gene: -; CDR3 DNA: TGTGCCAGCGCTCGGGGGGAGGGCTATGGCTACACCTTC; CDR3 protein: CASARGEGYGYTF
V gene: TRBV5-1; clone size: -; J gene: TRBJ2-7; D gene: TRBD2; CDR3 DNA: TGCGCCAGCAGCACGGGACTAGCGGGAGTCGGGGAGCAGTACTTC; CDR3 protein: CASSTGLAGVGEQYF
V gene: TRBV28; clone size: -; J gene: TRBJ1-4; D gene: -; CDR3 DNA: TGTGCCAGTCTGGACGATTGGGAGGCTAATGAAAAACTGTTTTTT; CDR3 protein: CASLDDWEANEKLFF
V gene: TRBV18; clone size: -; J gene: TRBJ1-1; D gene: -; CDR3 DNA: TGTGCCAGCTCGCCCGGGCGGGGAATAGACACTGAAGCTTTCTTT; CDR3 protein: CASSPGRGIDTEAFF
V gene: TRBV2; clone size: -; J gene: TRBJ1-6; D gene: -; CDR3 DNA: TGTGCCAGCAGGGAGGGACTAGGGCTCCACTTT; CDR3 protein: CASREGLGLHF
V gene: TRBV7-9; clone size: -; J gene: TRBJ1-4; D gene: -; CDR3 DNA: TGTGCCAGCAGCTTAGGTCAGGGAGGGAATGAAAAACTGTTTTTT; CDR3 protein: CASSLGQGGNEKLFF
V gene: TRBV11-2; clone size: -; J gene: TRBJ2-7; D gene: -; CDR3 DNA: TGTGCCAGCAGCTTACTCCGGGACATCTCATTCTACGAGCAGTACTTC; CDR3 protein: CASSLLRDISFYEQYF
V gene: TRBV14; clone size: -; J gene: TRBJ2-2; D gene: TRBD2; CDR3 DNA: TGTGCCAGCAGCCCCCTAAAACTAGCGGAGAACACCGGGGAGCTGTTTTTT; CDR3 protein: CASSPLKLAENTGELFF
V gene: TRBV6-5; clone size: -; J gene: TRBJ2-1; D gene: TRBD2; CDR3 DNA: TGTGCCAGCAGTACCAGACTAGCGGGTAGGGATGAGCAGTTCTTC; CDR3 protein: CASSTRLAGRDEQFF
V gene: TRBV7-3; clone size: -; J gene: TRBJ2-3; D gene: TRBD2; CDR3 DNA: TGTGCCAGCAGCTTACGGGGGGGGACAGATACGCAGTATTTT; CDR3 protein: CASSLRGGTDTQYF
V gene: TRBV29-1; clone size: -; J gene: TRBJ1-5; D gene: TRBD1; CDR3 DNA: TGCAGCGCTACGACAGGGGCCGATCAGCCCCAGCATTTT; CDR3 protein: CSATTGADQPQHF
V gene: TRBV7-8; clone size: -; J gene: TRBJ1-4; D gene: TRBD1; CDR3 DNA: TGTGCCAGCAGCTTTCAATGGAGGACAGGGAGTGAAAAACTGTTTTTT; CDR3 protein: CASSFQWRTGSEKLFF
V gene: TRBV6-1; clone size: -; J gene: TRBJ2-7; D gene: -; CDR3 DNA: TGTGCCAGCAGCCGACTCGAAAACGAGCAGTACTTC; CDR3 protein: CASSRLENEQYF
V gene: TRBV2; clone size: -; J gene: TRBJ1-4; D gene: -; CDR3 DNA: TGTGCCAGCAGTGTGCGGGGGGAGGCTGAAAAACTGTTTTTT; CDR3 protein: CASSVRGEAEKLFF
V gene: TRBV6-1; clone size: -; J gene: TRBJ1-1; D gene: -; CDR3 DNA: TGTGCCAGCGAGCCGAACACTGAAGCTTTCTTT; CDR3 protein: CASEPNTEAFF
V gene: TRBV2; clone size: -; J gene: TRBJ1-1; D gene: -; CDR3 DNA: TGTGCCAGCAGTGAGGGAGTTTGGAACACTGAAGCTTTCTTT; CDR3 protein: CASSEGVWNTEAFF
V gene: TRBV5-1; clone size: -; J gene: TRBJ2-2; D gene: TRBD1; CDR3 DNA: TGCGCCAGCAGCACTGGGACAGGGTTCACCGGGGAGCTGTTTTTT; CDR3 protein: CASSTGTGFTGELFF
V gene: TRBV11-2; clone size: -; J gene: TRBJ1-5; D gene: -; CDR3 DNA: TGTGCCAGCAGCTTTACAGGTGGGGATCAGCCCCAGCATTTT; CDR3 protein: CASSFTGGDQPQHF
V gene: TRBV5-6; clone size: -; J gene: TRBJ1-2; D gene: TRBD1; CDR3 DNA: TGTGCCAGCAGCTTGGCAGCGACAGGGGGTGGGGCCTATGGCTACACCTTC; CDR3 protein: CASSLAATGGGAYGYTF
V gene: TRBV4-1; clone size: -; J gene: TRBJ2-7; D gene: -; CDR3 DNA: TGCGCCAGCAGCCAAGGGGTAGACTTCTCCTACGAGCAGTACTTC; CDR3 protein: CASSQGVDFSYEQYF
V gene: TRBV7-2; clone size: -; J gene: TRBJ2-5; D gene: -; CDR3 DNA: TGTGCCAGCAGCCTCCCCGGGTGGAGGGAGACCCAGTACTTC; CDR3 protein: CASSLPGWRETQYF
V gene: TRBV27; clone size: -; J gene: TRBJ1-4; D gene: -; CDR3 DNA: TGTGCCAGCAGTCCCGTAGCAACTAATGAAAAACTGTTTTTT; CDR3 protein: CASSPVATNEKLFF
V gene: TRBV27; clone size: -; J gene: TRBJ1-6; D gene: TRBD1; CDR3 DNA: TGTGCCAGCGGATTGGGGGACAGTTGGTCACCCCTCCACTTT; CDR3 protein: CASGLGDSWSPLHF
V gene: TRBV11-2; clone size: -; J gene: TRBJ2-1; D gene: TRBD2; CDR3 DNA: TGTGCCAGCAGCTACCAAGCGGGGGTTGAAGGCAATGAGCAGTTCTTC; CDR3 protein: CASSYQAGVEGNEQFF
V gene: TRBV11-3; clone size: -; J gene: TRBJ1-6; D gene: -; CDR3 DNA: TGTGCCAGCAGCTTACAGATTAATTCACCCCTCCACTTT; CDR3 protein: CASSLQINSPLHF
V gene: TRBV15; clone size: medium-sized; J gene: TRBJ2-7; D gene: TRBD2; CDR3 DNA: TGTGCCACCAGTCCCGCTTGGGACTACGCATACGAGCAGTACTTC; CDR3 protein: CATSPAWDYAYEQYF
V gene: TRBV18; clone size: -; J gene: TRBJ1-1; D gene: -; CDR3 DNA: TGTGCCAGCTCACCAGGGGGGGGTAACACTGAAGCTTTCTTT; CDR3 protein: CASSPGGGNTEAFF
V gene: TRBV9; clone size: -; J gene: TRBJ2-2; D gene: -; CDR3 DNA: TGTGCCAGCAGCGTAGGGGGGGTTGTGAACACCGGGGAGCTGTTTTTT; CDR3 protein: CASSVGGVVNTGELFF
V gene: TRBV9; clone size: -; J gene: TRBJ1-6; D gene: TRBD1; CDR3 DNA: TGTGCCAGCAGCGTAGGGGCCGGGACAGGGGATTCACCCCTCCACTTT; CDR3 protein: CASSVGAGTGDSPLHF
V gene: TRBV5-1; clone size: -; J gene: TRBJ2-1; D gene: TRBD2; CDR3 DNA: TGCGCCAGCAGCGGGACTAACTACAATGAGCAGTTCTTC; CDR3 protein: CASSGTNYNEQFF
V gene: TRBV6-1; clone size: -; J gene: TRBJ1-5; D gene: TRBD1; CDR3 DNA: TGTGCCAGCAGTGAAGGGGGACAGGCTATCAATCAGCCCCAGCATTTT; CDR3 protein: CASSEGGQAINQPQHF
V gene: TRBV5-1; clone size: -; J gene: TRBJ2-7; D gene: TRBD2; CDR3 DNA: TGCGCCAGCAGCTTGGGACTAGCGGAACCTCTCTCCTACGAGCAGTACTTC; CDR3 protein: CASSLGLAEPLSYEQYF
V gene: TRBV29-1; clone size: -; J gene: TRBJ1-1; D gene: -; CDR3 DNA: TGCAGCGTTGGGCGGACGGGAGAAGCTTTCTTT; CDR3 protein: CSVGRTGEAFF
V gene: TRBV7-9; clone size: -; J gene: TRBJ1-3; D gene: -; CDR3 DNA: TGTGCCAGCAGCTTAGCGCTCGGGGGGCTTGGAAACACCATATATTTT; CDR3 protein: CASSLALGGLGNTIYF
V gene: TRBV6-1; clone size: -; J gene: TRBJ2-7; D gene: TRBD1; CDR3 DNA: TGTGCCTCCCGGGACAGGGCCTACGAGCAGTACTTC; CDR3 protein: CASRDRAYEQYF
V gene: TRBV6-1; clone size: -; J gene: TRBJ1-5; D gene: TRBD1; CDR3 DNA: TGTGCCAGTCTCGGGACAGTCTATCAGCCCCAGCATTTT; CDR3 protein: CASLGTVYQPQHF
V gene: TRBV27; clone size: -; J gene: TRBJ1-2; D gene: -; CDR3 DNA: TGTGCCAGCAGTTTTACAGTAGGATATGGCTACACCTTC; CDR3 protein: CASSFTVGYGYTF
V gene: TRBV29-1; clone size: -; J gene: TRBJ2-3; D gene: -; CDR3 DNA: TGCAGCGTTCGGCAGTTGACTCCAGATACGCAGTATTTT; CDR3 protein: CSVRQLTPDTQYF
V gene: TRBV5-1; clone size: -; J gene: TRBJ2-2; D gene: -; CDR3 DNA: TGCGCCAGCAGCTTGAATCCGGGGATAGGGACCGGGGAGCTGTTTTTT; CDR3 protein: CASSLNPGIGTGELFF
V gene: TRBV5-6; clone size: -; J gene: TRBJ2-7; D gene: TRBD1; CDR3 DNA: TGTGCCAGCAGCCGGCCGACAGGGGAGGTAGGGCAGTACTTC; CDR3 protein: CASSRPTGEVGQYF
V gene: TRBV19; clone size: -; J gene: TRBJ1-2; D gene: -; CDR3 DNA: TGTGCCAGTTGCGACACATTACTCTATGGCTACACCTTC; CDR3 protein: CASCDTLLYGYTF
V gene: TRBV2; clone size: -; J gene: TRBJ2-7; D gene: -; CDR3 DNA: TGTGCCAGCAGTGAATTTCTCAGCTCCTACGAGCAGTACTTC; CDR3 protein: CASSEFLSSYEQYF
V gene: TRBV7-3; clone size: -; J gene: TRBJ2-7; D gene: -; CDR3 DNA: TGTGCCAGCAGCTTACAGGGAAGGTACGAGCAGTACTTC; CDR3 protein: CASSLQGRYEQYF
V gene: TRBV6-6; clone size: -; J gene: TRBJ2-7; D gene: -; CDR3 DNA: TGTGCCAGCAGTTATCAGGTCTCATACGAGCAGTACTTC; CDR3 protein: CASSYQVSYEQYF
V gene: TRBV9; clone size: -; J gene: TRBJ1-2; D gene: -; CDR3 DNA: TGTGCCAGCAGCGGCGGTGACAGATACTATGGCTACACCTTC; CDR3 protein: CASSGGDRYYGYTF